The text below deals with one TCR beta chain. The assay was run at survey level. Repertoires were generated with immunoSEQ multiplex PCR, while TCRdb's copy carries only in-frame clones and drops some. This sample yields about 34,000 clones, of which 69% are seen a single time; about 2.5% belongs to the top ten. This entry comes from a study of STAT5B mutations in CD4+ large granular lymphocyte leukemia. CDR1 SGHTA and CDR2 FQGNSA come from the germline V gene. The CDR3 is 14 residues long. Trimming stripped 3 bases from V and 5 bases from J, with 14 bases between. Sequenced: CD4+ T cells from blood buffy coats. The chain has TRBV7-2 and TRBJ2-7, with unresolved D. This clonotype was sampled from a human donor in good health. The CDR3 region has the DNA TGTGCCAGCAGCTTTGCCCTAGATAGCAACGAGCAGTACTTC. Translated: CASSFALDSNEQYF.